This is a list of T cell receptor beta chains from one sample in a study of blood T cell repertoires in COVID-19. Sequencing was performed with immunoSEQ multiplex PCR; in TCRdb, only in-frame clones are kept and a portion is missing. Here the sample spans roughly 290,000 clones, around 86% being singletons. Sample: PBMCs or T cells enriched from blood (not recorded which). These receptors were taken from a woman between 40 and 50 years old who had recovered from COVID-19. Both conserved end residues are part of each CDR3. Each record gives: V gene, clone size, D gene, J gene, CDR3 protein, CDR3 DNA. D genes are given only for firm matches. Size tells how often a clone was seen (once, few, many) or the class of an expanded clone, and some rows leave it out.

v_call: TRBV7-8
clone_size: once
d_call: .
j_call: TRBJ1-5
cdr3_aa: CASSLRGFRQGSNQPQHF
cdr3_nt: TGTGCCAGCAGCTTGAGGGGTTTCAGGCAGGGGAGCAATCAGCCCCAGCATTTT

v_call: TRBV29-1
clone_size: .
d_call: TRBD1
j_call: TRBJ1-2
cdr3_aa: CSSGQIDGYTF
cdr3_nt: TGCAGCTCGGGACAGATCGATGGCTACACCTTC

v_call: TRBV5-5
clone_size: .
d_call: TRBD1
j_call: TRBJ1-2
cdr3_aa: CASSLEGAGNYGYTF
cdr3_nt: TGTGCCAGCAGCTTGGAGGGGGCAGGGAACTATGGCTACACCTTC

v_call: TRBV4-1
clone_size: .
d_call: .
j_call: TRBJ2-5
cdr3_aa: CASSQVTRWSYQEPQYF
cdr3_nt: TGCGCCAGCAGCCAAGTAACGAGGTGGAGTTATCAAGAGCCCCAGTACTTC

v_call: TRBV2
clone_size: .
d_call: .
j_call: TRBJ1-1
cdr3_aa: CASSRHLQDEAFF
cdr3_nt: TGTGCCAGCAGTCGACACCTGCAGGATGAAGCTTTCTTT

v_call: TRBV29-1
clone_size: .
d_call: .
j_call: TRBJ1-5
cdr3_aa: CSVGSDRNQPQHF
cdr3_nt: TGCAGCGTTGGAAGTGATAGAAATCAGCCCCAGCATTTT

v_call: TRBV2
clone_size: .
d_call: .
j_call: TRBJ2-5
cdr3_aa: CASSEEISSETQYF
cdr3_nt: TGTGCCAGCAGTGAAGAGATATCGAGCGAAACCCAGTACTTC

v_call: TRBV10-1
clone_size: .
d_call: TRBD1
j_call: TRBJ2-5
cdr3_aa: CASSAETGGEETQYF
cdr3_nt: TGCGCCAGCAGTGCCGAGACAGGGGGCGAAGAGACCCAGTACTTC

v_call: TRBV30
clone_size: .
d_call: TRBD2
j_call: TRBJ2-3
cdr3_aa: CAWSETGTSGTDTQYF
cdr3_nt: TGTGCCTGGAGTGAAACCGGGACTAGCGGAACAGATACGCAGTATTTT

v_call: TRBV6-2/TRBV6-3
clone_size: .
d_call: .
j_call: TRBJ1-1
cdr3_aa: CASSYFLQTEAFF
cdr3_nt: TGTGCCAGCAGCTACTTCTTACAGACTGAAGCTTTCTTT

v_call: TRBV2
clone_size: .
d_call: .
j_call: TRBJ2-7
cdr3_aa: CASSVARSYEQYF
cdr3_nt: TGTGCCAGCAGTGTGGCGAGGTCCTACGAGCAGTACTTC

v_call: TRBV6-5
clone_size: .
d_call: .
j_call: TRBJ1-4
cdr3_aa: CASTFFSGFGELFF
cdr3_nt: TGTGCCAGCACCTTTTTCAGTGGGTTCGGGGAACTGTTTTTT

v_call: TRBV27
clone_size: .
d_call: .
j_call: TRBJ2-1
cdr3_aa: CASSPSRASYQFF
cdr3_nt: TGTGCCAGCAGTCCCTCCAGGGCGAGCTATCAGTTCTTC

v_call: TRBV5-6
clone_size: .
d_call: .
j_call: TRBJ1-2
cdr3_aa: CASSLVPGTSNYGYTF
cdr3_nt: TGTGCCAGCAGCTTGGTCCCAGGGACTAGTAACTATGGCTACACCTTC

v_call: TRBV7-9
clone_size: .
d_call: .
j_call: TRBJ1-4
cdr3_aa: CASSPLVRQSEKLFF
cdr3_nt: TGTGCCAGCAGCCCGCTAGTCCGGCAGAGCGAAAAACTGTTTTTT

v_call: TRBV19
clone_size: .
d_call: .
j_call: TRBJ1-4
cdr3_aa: CASSIAGFGEKLFF
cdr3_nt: TGTGCCAGTAGTATAGCAGGGTTTGGGGAAAAACTGTTTTTT

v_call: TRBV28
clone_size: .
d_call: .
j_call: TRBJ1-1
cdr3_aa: CASSFGNTEAFF
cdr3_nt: TGTGCCAGCAGTTTTGGCAACACTGAAGCTTTCTTT

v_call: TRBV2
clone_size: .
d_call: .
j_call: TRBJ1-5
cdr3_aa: CASRDARNQPQHF
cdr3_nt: TGTGCCAGCAGAGACGCGCGGAATCAGCCCCAGCATTTT

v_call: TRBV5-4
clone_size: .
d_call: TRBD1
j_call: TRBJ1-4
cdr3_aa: CASSKGTGRKSEKLFF
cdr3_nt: TGTGCCAGCAGCAAAGGGACAGGGAGGAAGAGTGAAAAACTGTTTTTT

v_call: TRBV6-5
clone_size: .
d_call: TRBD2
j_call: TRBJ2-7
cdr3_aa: CASSGLGDRGEQYF
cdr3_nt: TGTGCCAGCAGCGGACTAGGGGACCGTGGCGAGCAGTACTTC

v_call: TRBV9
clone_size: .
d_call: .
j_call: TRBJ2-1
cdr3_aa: CASSVDLARYNEQFF
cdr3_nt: TGTGCCAGCAGCGTAGACCTAGCGCGATACAATGAGCAGTTCTTC

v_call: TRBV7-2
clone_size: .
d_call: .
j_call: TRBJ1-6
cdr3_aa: CASSLDGAGINSPLHF
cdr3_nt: TGTGCCAGCAGCTTAGATGGGGCAGGGATTAATTCACCCCTCCACTTT

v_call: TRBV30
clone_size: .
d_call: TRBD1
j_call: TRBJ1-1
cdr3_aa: CAWSEDRVTEAFF
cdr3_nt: TGTGCCTGGAGCGAGGACAGGGTCACTGAAGCTTTCTTT

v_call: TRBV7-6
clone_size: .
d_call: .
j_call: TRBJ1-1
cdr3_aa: CASSLDPGGSTEAFF
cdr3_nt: TGTGCCAGCAGCTTAGACCCTGGGGGGAGCACTGAAGCTTTCTTT

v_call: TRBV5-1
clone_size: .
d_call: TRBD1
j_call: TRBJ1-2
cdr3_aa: CASSWKGQGIYGYTF
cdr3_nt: TGCGCCAGCAGCTGGAAGGGACAGGGAATATATGGCTACACCTTC

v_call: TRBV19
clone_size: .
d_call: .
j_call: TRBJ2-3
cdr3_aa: CASSIRDFTDTQYF
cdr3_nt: TGTGCCAGTAGTATCCGGGACTTCACAGATACGCAGTATTTT

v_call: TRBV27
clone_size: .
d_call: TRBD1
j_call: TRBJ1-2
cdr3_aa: CASSLRGTGGAIGYTF
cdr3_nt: TGTGCCAGCAGTTTAAGGGGGACAGGGGGGGCCATTGGCTACACCTTC

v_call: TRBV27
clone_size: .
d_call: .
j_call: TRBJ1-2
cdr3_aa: CASRPPASGYGYTF
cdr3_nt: TGTGCCAGCAGGCCTCCTGCTTCGGGCTATGGCTACACCTTC

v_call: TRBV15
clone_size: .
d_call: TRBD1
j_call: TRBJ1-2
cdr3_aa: CATSTRTGSYGYTF
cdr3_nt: TGTGCCACCAGCACCCGGACAGGGAGCTATGGCTACACCTTC

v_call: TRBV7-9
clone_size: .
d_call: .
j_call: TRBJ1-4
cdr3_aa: CASSPGQTNEKLFF
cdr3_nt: TGTGCCAGCAGCCCTGGACAGACTAATGAAAAACTGTTTTTT

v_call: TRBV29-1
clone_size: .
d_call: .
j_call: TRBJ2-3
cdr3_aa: CSVAAAVTDTQYF
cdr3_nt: TGCAGCGTTGCAGCGGCAGTCACAGATACGCAGTATTTT

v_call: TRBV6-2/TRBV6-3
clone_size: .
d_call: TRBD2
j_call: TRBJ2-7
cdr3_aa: CASSRLAGGQRQYF
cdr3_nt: TGTGCCAGCAGCAGACTAGCGGGAGGGCAAAGACAGTACTTC

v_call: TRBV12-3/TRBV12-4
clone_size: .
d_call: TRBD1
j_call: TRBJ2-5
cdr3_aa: CASSGDREETQYF
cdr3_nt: TGTGCCAGCAGTGGGGACAGGGAAGAGACCCAGTACTTC

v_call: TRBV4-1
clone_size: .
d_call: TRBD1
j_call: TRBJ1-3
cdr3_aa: CASSQAGGISGNTIYF
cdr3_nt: TGCGCCAGCAGCCAAGCAGGGGGCATCTCTGGAAACACCATATATTTT

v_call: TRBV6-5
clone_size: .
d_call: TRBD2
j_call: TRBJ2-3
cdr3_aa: CASSLTSGRVDTQYF
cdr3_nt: TGTGCCAGCAGTCTTACGAGCGGGAGGGTAGATACGCAGTATTTT

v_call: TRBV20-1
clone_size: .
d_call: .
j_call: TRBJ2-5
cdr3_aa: CSASQRERRWETQYF
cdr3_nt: TGCAGTGCTAGTCAACGGGAGCGCCGGTGGGAGACCCAGTACTTC

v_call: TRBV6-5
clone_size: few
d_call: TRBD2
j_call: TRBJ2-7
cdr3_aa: CASRVGLAGSYEQYF
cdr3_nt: TGTGCCAGCAGGGTTGGACTAGCGGGCTCCTACGAGCAGTACTTC